These 31 T cell receptor beta chains came from one sample sequenced in a study of blood T cells in healthy people across ages. Alongside a J-beta primer mix, a sample-barcoded 5' primer served in a second PCR lasting roughly 7 to 12 cycles. TCRdb reprocessed the 5' RACE reads with MiXCR, giving one entry per CDR3 protein. The table lists over 950,000 distinct CDR3 sequences, 35% to 40% of them singletons. The sample was blood. Every receptor here comes from a man in his late teens or twenties in good health.

This clonotype was picked up many times. The chain employs TRBV20-1 and TRBJ1-2; no reliable D call. The V and J ends lost 1 base and 2 bases respectively, with 8 bases between them. The CDR3 totals 13 residues. In germline, CDR1 is DFQATT, CDR2 SNEGSKA (reference sequence). The CDR3 sequence is CSARGQFNYGYTF. CDR3 in DNA: TGCAGTGCTAGAGGGCAGTTCAACTATGGCTACACCTTC.

In this sample, this clonotype turned up once. The chain has TRBV7-7 and TRBJ2-5, with 7 positions matching TRBD1. V shed 2 bases and J 2 bases; nucleotides not matched to a gene: 5. The CDR3 runs 15 residues. Per the germline V gene, CDR1 is SSHAT and CDR2 is FNYEAQ (reference sequence). The CDR3 region is CASSLLLGQQETQYF. The CDR3 DNA reads as TGTGCCAGCAGCTTATTGTTGGGACAGCAAGAGACCCAGTACTTC.

This clonotype showed up just a few times. This chain links TRBV7-2 with TRBJ2-5, with 10 bases that match TRBD2. Germline values: CDR1 SGHTA, CDR2 FQGNSA. V lost 3 bases to trimming and J lost 5 bases; unmatched junction nucleotides: 3. The CDR3 covers 14 residues. The CDR3 nucleotides read TGTGCCAGCAGCTTCAGCGGGGGGGCGGAGACCCAGTACTTC. This sequence encodes CASSFSGGAETQYF.

This chain joins TRBV27 and TRBJ2-7; D remains unclear. CDR1 and CDR2 (germline): MNHEY, SMNVEV (reference sequence). Trimming took off 5 bases at V and 4 bases at J, with 12 bases between the two ends. The CDR3 extends over 13 amino acids. The CDR3: CASSPPERYEQYF. The DNA for the CDR3 is TGTGCCAGCAGTCCACCGGAAAGATACGAGCAGTACTTC.

This rearrangement joins TRBV21-1 to TRBJ2-3; the D call TRBD1 from the table was never checked on the DNA. TRBV21-1 constitutes a pseudogene. The CDR3 runs 17 residues. CDR3 residues: CASRGKGQEGYTDTQYF. Written as DNA, the CDR3 is TGTGCCAGCAGAGGGAAGGGACAGGAGGGGTACACAGATACGCAGTATTTT.

CDR3 bases: TGTGCCACCCTGAGCCAGGGAACACCCTACGAGCAGTACTTC. This codes for CATLSQGTPYEQYF. The chain is built from TRBV2 and TRBJ2-7; possible D gene TRBD1, 5 bases. V dropped 10 bases and J dropped 2 bases, with 18 bases sitting between them. Looked up from germline, CDR1 is SNHLY and CDR2 is FYNNEI. The CDR3 consists of 14 residues.

The chain carries TRBV27 and TRBJ2-7; 10 bases fit TRBD2. The ends lost 3 bases at V and 7 bases at J; junction bases unmatched: 9. CDR1 and CDR2 (germline): MNHEY, SMNVEV (reference sequence). The CDR3 is 15 residues long. The CDR3 protein is CASSLGLARGNEQYF. CDR3 nucleotide sequence: TGTGCCAGCAGTTTGGGACTAGCGAGAGGCAATGAGCAGTACTTC.

This clonotype was seen a few times. The V gene is TRBV7-9, the J gene TRBJ1-2; D is unresolved. The CDR3 is made up of 15 amino acids. Looked up from germline, CDR1 is SEHNR and CDR2 is FQNEAQ (reference sequence). Deletions cut 4 bases from V and 4 bases from J, with 16 bases between. CDR3 region: CASSSGRLPGYGYTF. The DNA for the CDR3 is TGTGCCAGCAGCTCCGGACGGCTCCCCGGCTATGGCTACACCTTC.

The V and J genes are TRBV12-3 or TRBV12-4 and TRBJ2-7; 15 nucleotides match TRBD2. The CDR3 runs to 19 residues. V dropped 4 bases and J dropped 0; count of bases not matched to a gene: 10. CDR3 loop: CASSYGTSGGNYISYEQYF. The CDR3 bases are TGTGCCAGCAGTTACGGGACTAGCGGGGGGAACTATATCTCCTACGAGCAGTACTTC.

The J gene is TRBJ1-1, the V gene TRBV29-1; D remains unclear. Trimming took off 0 bases at V and 3 bases at J, with 14 bases between the two ends. CDR1 SQVTM and CDR2 ANQGSEA come from the germline V gene. The CDR3 sequence is 15 residues long. CDR3 sequence (DNA): TGCAGCGTTGAAGATCAGGCCCGGGCGGACACTGAAGCTTTCTTT. Its translation: CSVEDQARADTEAFF.

This clonotype was seen only a few times. The CDR3 DNA reads as TGTGCCAGCAGCTCTCAACTGACTGACACTTACAATGAGCAGTTCTTC. It codes for CASSSQLTDTYNEQFF. The chain employs TRBV7-2 and TRBJ2-1, with D unclear. CDR3 size: 16 residues. V was clipped by 4 bases and J by 4 bases, with 17 bases between them. Germline V gene data show CDR1 as SGHTA and CDR2 as FQGNSA.

This clonotype showed up just a few times. This chain connects TRBV7-3 to TRBJ1-2; the match to TRBD1 covers 11 bases. CDR3 length equals 14 residues. Germline V CDR1 and CDR2: SGHTA, FQGTGA. Trimming at V came to 5 bases and at J to 8 bases, leaving 7 bases not matched to a gene. The CDR3 is CASSPGQGAKGYTF. The CDR3 DNA is TGTGCCAGCAGCCCCGGACAGGGGGCAAAAGGCTACACCTTC.

The chain combines TRBV6-6 with TRBJ2-1; D is unresolved. There are 13 residues in the CDR3. The germline V gene encodes CDR1 MNHNY and CDR2 SVGAGI (reference sequence). V was shortened by 6 bases and J by 10 bases, with 16 bases between the two germline ends. The CDR3 protein is CASSSTPGREQFF. The CDR3 DNA reads as TGTGCCAGCAGCTCGACGCCCGGCCGAGAGCAGTTCTTC.

This clonotype was counted between two and nine times. V and J are TRBV6-1 and TRBJ1-5, with D unresolved. The germline V and J ends were trimmed by 2 bases and 1 base, with 9 bases remaining between them. CDR3 length equals 15 residues. Germline V CDR1 and CDR2: MNHNS, SASEGT. CDR3 bases: TGTGCCAGCAGTGAATGGGAGGGAAGCAATCAGCCCCAGCATTTT. Its translation is CASSEWEGSNQPQHF.

The rearrangement links TRBV20-1 to TRBJ2-7; D possibly matches TRBD1 or TRBD2 (5 bases each). Near its end, the DNA agrees better with TRBJ2-5, so the J call may be wrong. This CDR3 has 16 amino acids. Germline CDR1 reads DFQATT; CDR2 reads SNEGSKA (reference sequence). Here the CDR3 DNA reads TGCAGTGCTAGAGATGTTCGGGGCGGCAGCCAAGAGACCCAGTACTTC. Its translation is CSARDVRGGSQETQYF.

Regarding this clonotype: A much larger clone lies one base from this, so it may be a read error. The CDR3 sequence: CASSQGGRTKEKLFF. In nucleotides, the CDR3 is TGTGCCAGCAGCCAGGGGGGACGGACTAAGGAAAAACTGTTTTTT. The rearrangement joins TRBV7-2 to TRBJ1-4; 7 nucleotides align to TRBD1. The CDR3 consists of 15 residues. Germline CDR1 SGHTA, CDR2 FQGNSA.

This clonotype was counted between two and nine times. The chain has TRBV6-6 and TRBJ1-3, with TRBD1 identical over 7 bases. Germline V gives CDR1 MNHNY, CDR2 SVGAGI (reference sequence). This CDR3 is built from 17 residues. The V segment lost 4 bases and the J segment 4 bases; nucleotides outside the gene matches: 13. DNA of the CDR3: TGTGCCAGCAGTTCTAACCCGACAGGGTTTGGCGGAAACACCATATATTTT. This encodes CASSSNPTGFGGNTIYF.

At least ten counts were recorded for this clonotype. The chain uses TRBV27 and TRBJ1-2; D perhaps matches TRBD1 (5 bases). The germline gives CDR1 MNHEY, CDR2 SMNVEV (reference sequence). The CDR3 is made up of 16 amino acids. V was clipped by 4 bases and J by 0 bases, with 15 bases between them. Here the CDR3 DNA reads TGTGCCAGCAGTTCCCGGGACGGAGGGTCTAACTATGGCTACACCTTC. This codes for CASSSRDGGSNYGYTF.

This clonotype was observed a few times. This chain connects TRBV6-2 or TRBV6-3 to TRBJ2-7; unclear D gene. The CDR3 is 11 amino acids. The V end was cut by 5 bases, the J end by 6 bases, with 8 bases between. Germline lookup yields CDR1 MNHEY and CDR2 SVGEGT. The CDR3 DNA reads TGTGCCAGCAGTCATAATTTCGAGCAGTACTTC. Translation gives CASSHNFEQYF.

The genes are TRBV3-1 and TRBJ2-7; TRBD1 might be the D (5 bases). The CDR3 has 15 amino acids. Germline CDR1 reads LGHDT; CDR2 reads YNNKEL (reference sequence). V was trimmed by 4 bases and J by 3 bases, leaving 16 bases between them. The CDR3 sequence: CASSPDNFRDYEQYF. For the CDR3, the DNA is TGTGCCAGCAGCCCGGACAACTTTAGAGACTACGAGCAGTACTTC.

The CDR3 sequence: CASSPPGLRNTEAFF. The CDR3 DNA follows: TGTGCCAGCAGCCCTCCGGGACTGAGGAACACTGAAGCTTTCTTT. The chain couples TRBV13 to TRBJ1-1; TRBD1 is a possible D gene (5 bases). Germline CDR1 and CDR2: PRHDT and FYEKMQ (reference sequence). V lost 5 bases to trimming and J lost 1 base, with 14 bases between them. The CDR3 is 15 residues long.

This clonotype occurred once. The chain links TRBV29-1 to TRBJ1-5; no definite D call. There are 13 residues in the CDR3. The germline CDR1 and CDR2 sequences are SQVTM and ANQGSEA. The V and J ends lost 4 bases and 3 bases respectively, with 10 bases between them. This CDR3 is CSVAENTNQPQHF. Written as DNA, the CDR3 is TGCAGCGTTGCCGAAAATACCAATCAGCCCCAGCATTTT. The entire variable domain, with the rest obtained from reference TRBV29-1 and TRBJ1-5, is as follows: SAVISQKPSRDICQRGTSLTIQCQVDSQVTMMFWYRQQPGQSLTLIATANQGSEATYESGFVIDKFPISRPNLTFSTLTVSNMSPEDSSIYLCSVAENTNQPQHFGDGTRLSIL.

The rearrangement uses TRBV28 and TRBJ2-3; D perhaps matches TRBD1 (5 bases). Germline loops: CDR1 MDHEN, CDR2 SYDVKM. Trimming removed 1 base at V and 6 bases at J, with 11 bases between. The length of the CDR3 is 14 residues. CDR3 region: CASSLSQGGDTQYF. CDR3 nucleotides: TGTGCCAGCAGTTTATCGCAGGGTGGGGATACGCAGTATTTT. Variable domain in full (rest from reference TRBV28 and TRBJ2-3): DVKVTQSSRYLVKRTGEKVFLECVQDMDHENMFWYRQDPGLGLRLIYFSYDVKMKEKGDIPEGYSVSREKKERFSLILESASTNQTSMYLCASSLSQGGDTQYFGPGTRLTVL.

Of note for this clonotype: Sequence at one end of the junction differs from germline and may be a read error. This sequence joins TRBV4-3 and TRBJ2-2, with no clear D. The CDR3 length is 17 residues. Germline assignment: CDR1 LGHNA and CDR2 YSLEER. The CDR3 DNA follows: TGCGCCAGCAGCCAAGATTTCGGTACCCTCGACACCGGAGAGCTGTTTTTT. Protein sequence: CASSQDFGTLDTGELFF.

The chain joins TRBV7-3 to TRBJ1-1; D is uncertain. Germline lookup yields CDR1 SGHTA and CDR2 FQGTGA. V was trimmed by 4 bases and J by 2 bases, leaving 20 bases between them. This CDR3 spans 17 amino acids. The CDR3 region is CASSSHLGWAGNTEAFF. Written as DNA, the CDR3 is TGTGCCAGCAGCTCGCATTTGGGCTGGGCAGGAAACACTGAAGCTTTCTTT.

This clonotype was found a few times. The chain has TRBV7-9 and TRBJ2-3, with 7 bases matching TRBD1. CDR1 SEHNR and CDR2 FQNEAQ come from the germline V gene (reference sequence). The CDR3 totals 15 residues. V lost 5 bases and J lost 2; bases outside the gene matches: 7. The DNA for the CDR3 is TGTGCCAGCAGCCCGACAGGGACCACCACAGATACGCAGTATTTT. It specifies CASSPTGTTTDTQYF.

In this sample, this clonotype turned up once. A much larger clonotype is one base distant, so this may be a read error. This rearrangement joins TRBV7-9 to TRBJ1-2; maybe TRBD1 (6 bases). Germline-derived CDR1 and CDR2 are SEHNR and FQNEAQ (reference sequence). The CDR3 has 14 residues. This CDR3 is CASSVAGQYYGYTF. As DNA, the CDR3 is TGTGCCAGCAGCGTAGCAGGACAGTACTATGGCTACACCTTC.

The V gene is TRBV7-2, the J gene TRBJ2-7, with D unresolved. V was clipped by 5 bases and J by 4 bases, with 12 bases between them. There are 13 residues in the CDR3. CDR1 is SGHTA, CDR2 FQGNSA, per germline. The CDR3: CASSPNTGYEQYF. The CDR3 nucleotides read TGTGCCAGCAGCCCTAACACGGGTTACGAGCAGTACTTC.

The chain employs TRBV27 and TRBJ2-3; perhaps D is TRBD1 or TRBD2 (7 bases each). Germline V gene data show CDR1 as MNHEY and CDR2 as SMNVEV (reference sequence). Trimming left V 0 bases short and J 3 bases short, with 13 bases between. The CDR3 spans 16 residues. The CDR3 loop reads CASSLSSGGGTDTQYF. The CDR3 DNA reads TGTGCCAGCAGTTTATCATCAGGGGGAGGGACAGATACGCAGTATTTT.

Concerning this clonotype itself: One end of the junction varies from germline; a read error may be responsible. V and J are TRBV6-1 and TRBJ1-2; TRBD1 matches at 7 bases. The CDR3 spans 13 residues. In germline, CDR1 is MNHNS, CDR2 SASEGT. The CDR3 DNA follows: TGTGTCAGCAGTACTGACAGGGCTGCTGGCTACACCTTC. Translating gives CVSSTDRAAGYTF.

The chain carries TRBV20-1 and TRBJ2-5; D call uncertain. The end of the DNA aligns better with TRBJ2-7, so the J call may be wrong. The CDR3 runs 13 residues. The germline V gene has CDR1 DFQATT and CDR2 SNEGSKA (reference sequence). The CDR3 spells CSARVIGSYEQYF. DNA for the CDR3: TGCAGTGCTAGAGTTATTGGGTCCTACGAGCAGTACTTC.